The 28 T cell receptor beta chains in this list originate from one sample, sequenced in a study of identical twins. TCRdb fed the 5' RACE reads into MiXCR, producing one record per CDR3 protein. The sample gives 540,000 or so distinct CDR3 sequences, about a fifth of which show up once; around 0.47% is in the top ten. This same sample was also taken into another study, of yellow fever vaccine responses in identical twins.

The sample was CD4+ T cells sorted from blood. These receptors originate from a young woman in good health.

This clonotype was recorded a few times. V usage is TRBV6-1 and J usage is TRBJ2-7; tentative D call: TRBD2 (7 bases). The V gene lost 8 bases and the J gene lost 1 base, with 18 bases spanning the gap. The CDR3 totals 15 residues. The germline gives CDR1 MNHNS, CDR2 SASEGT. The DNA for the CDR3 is TGTGCCAGCTCTCTATCGGGGGGCGTTTCCTACGAGCAGTACTTC. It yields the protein CASSLSGGVSYEQYF.

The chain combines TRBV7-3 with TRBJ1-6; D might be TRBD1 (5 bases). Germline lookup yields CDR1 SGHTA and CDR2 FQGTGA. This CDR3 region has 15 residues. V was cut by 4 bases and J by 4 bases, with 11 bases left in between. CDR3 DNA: TGTGCCAGCAGCTCCAGCGGGGGATATAATTCACCCCTCCACTTT. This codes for CASSSSGGYNSPLHF.

The CDR3 DNA reads TGTGCCAGCAGTGAAGCTCTGAGACAGGGGGCTAGAGAGACCCAGTACTTC. Translation: CASSEALRQGARETQYF. This chain links TRBV2 with TRBJ2-5; 10 nucleotides line up with TRBD1. Per germline, CDR1 SNHLY and CDR2 FYNNEI. The junction had 8 bases not matched to a gene; V was cut back by 0 bases and J by 4 bases. This CDR3 region has 17 residues.

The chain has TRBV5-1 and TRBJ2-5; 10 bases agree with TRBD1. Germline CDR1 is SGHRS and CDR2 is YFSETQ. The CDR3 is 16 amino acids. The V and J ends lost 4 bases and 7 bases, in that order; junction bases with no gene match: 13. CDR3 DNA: TGCGCCAGCAGCCCAGGGACAGGGGTGACCACAGGGACCCAGTACTTC. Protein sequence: CASSPGTGVTTGTQYF.

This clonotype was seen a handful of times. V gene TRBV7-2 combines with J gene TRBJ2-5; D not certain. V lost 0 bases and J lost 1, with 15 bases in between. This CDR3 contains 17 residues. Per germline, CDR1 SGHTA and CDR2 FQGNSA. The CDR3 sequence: CASSLARGVIVQETQYF. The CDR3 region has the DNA TGTGCCAGCAGCTTAGCGAGAGGCGTGATAGTCCAAGAGACCCAGTACTTC.

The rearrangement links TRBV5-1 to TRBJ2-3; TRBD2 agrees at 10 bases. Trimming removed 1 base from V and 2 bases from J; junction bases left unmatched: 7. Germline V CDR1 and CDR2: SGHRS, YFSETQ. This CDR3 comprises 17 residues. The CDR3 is CASSLQKAGGITDTQYF. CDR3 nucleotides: TGCGCCAGCAGCTTGCAAAAAGCGGGGGGGATCACAGATACGCAGTATTTT.

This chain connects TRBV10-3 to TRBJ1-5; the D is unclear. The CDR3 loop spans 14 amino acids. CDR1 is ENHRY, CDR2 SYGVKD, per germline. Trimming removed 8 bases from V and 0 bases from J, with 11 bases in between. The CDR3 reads CAISPDFSNQPQHF. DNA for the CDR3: TGTGCCATCTCCCCAGATTTTAGCAATCAGCCCCAGCATTTT.

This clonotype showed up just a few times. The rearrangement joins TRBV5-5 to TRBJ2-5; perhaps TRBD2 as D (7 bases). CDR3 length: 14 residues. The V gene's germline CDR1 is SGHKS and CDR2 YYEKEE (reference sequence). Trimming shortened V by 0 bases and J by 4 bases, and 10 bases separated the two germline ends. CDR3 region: CASSLGGGPETQYF. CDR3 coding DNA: TGTGCCAGCAGCTTGGGGGGGGGGCCAGAGACCCAGTACTTC. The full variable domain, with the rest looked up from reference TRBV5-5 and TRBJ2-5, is DAGVTQSPTHLIKTRGQQVTLRCSPISGHKSVSWYQQVLGQGPQFIFQYYEKEERGRGNFPDRFSARQFPNYSSELNVNALLLGDSALYLCASSLGGGPETQYFGPGTRLLVL.

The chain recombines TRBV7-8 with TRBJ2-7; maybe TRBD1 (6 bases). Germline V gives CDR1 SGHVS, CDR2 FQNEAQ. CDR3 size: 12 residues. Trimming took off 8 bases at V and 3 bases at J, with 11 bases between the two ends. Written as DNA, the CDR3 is TGTGCCAGCTCCCGGGACAACTACGAGCAGTACTTC. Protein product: CASSRDNYEQYF.

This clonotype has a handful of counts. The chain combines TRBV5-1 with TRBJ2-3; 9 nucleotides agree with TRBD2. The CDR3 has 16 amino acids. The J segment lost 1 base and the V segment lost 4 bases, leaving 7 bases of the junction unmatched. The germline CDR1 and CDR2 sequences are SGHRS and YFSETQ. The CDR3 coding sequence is TGCGCCAGCAGCCCCCCGGGCGGGAGGGGCACAGATACGCAGTATTTT. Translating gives CASSPPGGRGTDTQYF.

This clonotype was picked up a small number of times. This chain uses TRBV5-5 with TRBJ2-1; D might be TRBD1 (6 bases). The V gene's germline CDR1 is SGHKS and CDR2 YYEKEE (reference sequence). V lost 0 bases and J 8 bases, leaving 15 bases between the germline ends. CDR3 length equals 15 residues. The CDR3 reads CASSLGSLGGYEQFF. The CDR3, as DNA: TGTGCCAGCAGCTTGGGGTCCCTTGGGGGCTATGAGCAGTTCTTC.

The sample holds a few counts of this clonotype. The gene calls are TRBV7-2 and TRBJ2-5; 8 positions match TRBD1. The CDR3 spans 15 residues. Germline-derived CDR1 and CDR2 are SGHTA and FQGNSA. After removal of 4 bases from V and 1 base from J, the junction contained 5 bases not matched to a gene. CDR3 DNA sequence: TGTGCCAGCAGCTCCGGACAGGGCCGCCAAGAGACCCAGTACTTC. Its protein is CASSSGQGRQETQYF.

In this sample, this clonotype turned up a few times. The CDR3 DNA sequence: TGTGCCAGCAGTCTCCCCGGTGTCGAGCAGTACTTC. As protein: CASSLPGVEQYF. V usage is TRBV28 and J usage is TRBJ2-7; D is unclear. Germline V lookup: CDR1 MDHEN, CDR2 SYDVKM. The ends were cut back, 5 bases at V and 6 bases at J, with 11 bases in the middle. The CDR3 runs to 12 residues.

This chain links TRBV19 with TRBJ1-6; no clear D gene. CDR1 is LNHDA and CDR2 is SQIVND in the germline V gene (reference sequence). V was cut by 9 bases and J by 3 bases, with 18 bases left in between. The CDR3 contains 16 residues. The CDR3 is CASRSMASVYNSPLHF. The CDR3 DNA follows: TGTGCCAGCCGGAGTATGGCCTCCGTCTATAATTCACCCCTCCACTTT.

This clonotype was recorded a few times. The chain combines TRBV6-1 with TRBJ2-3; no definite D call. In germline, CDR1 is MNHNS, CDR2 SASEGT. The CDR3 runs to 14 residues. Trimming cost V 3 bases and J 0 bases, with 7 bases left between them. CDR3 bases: TGTGCCAGCAGTGATCCGGCTAGCACAGATACGCAGTATTTT. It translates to CASSDPASTDTQYF.

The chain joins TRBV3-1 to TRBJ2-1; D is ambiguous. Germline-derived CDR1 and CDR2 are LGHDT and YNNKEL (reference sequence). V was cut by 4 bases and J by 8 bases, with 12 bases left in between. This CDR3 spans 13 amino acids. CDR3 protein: CASSPLDRHEQFF. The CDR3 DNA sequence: TGTGCCAGCAGCCCCCTTGACCGGCATGAGCAGTTCTTC.

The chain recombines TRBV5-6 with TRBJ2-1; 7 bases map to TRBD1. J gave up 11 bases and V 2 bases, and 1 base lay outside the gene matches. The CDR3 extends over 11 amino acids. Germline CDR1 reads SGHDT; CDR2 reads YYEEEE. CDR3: CASSFRGQQFF. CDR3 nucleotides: TGTGCCAGCAGCTTTAGGGGGCAGCAGTTCTTC.

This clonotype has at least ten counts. The CDR3 DNA reads as TGTGCCAGCAGTTATGCCTCCTACAATGAGCAGTTCTTC. This codes for CASSYASYNEQFF. This chain joins TRBV6-5 and TRBJ2-1, with D unclear. CDR1 is MNHEY and CDR2 is SVGAGI in the germline V gene. V was trimmed by 3 bases and J by 0 bases, leaving 3 bases between them. CDR3 size: 13 residues.

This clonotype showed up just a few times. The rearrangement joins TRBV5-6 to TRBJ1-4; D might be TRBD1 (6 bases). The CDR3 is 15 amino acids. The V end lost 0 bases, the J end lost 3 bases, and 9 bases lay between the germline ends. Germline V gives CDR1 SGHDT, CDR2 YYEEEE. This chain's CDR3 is CASSLARGPNEKLFF. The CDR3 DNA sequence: TGTGCCAGCAGCTTGGCCAGGGGACCTAATGAAAAACTGTTTTTT. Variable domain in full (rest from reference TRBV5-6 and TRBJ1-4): DAGVTQSPTHLIKTRGQQVTLRCSPKSGHDTVSWYQQALGQGPQFIFQYYEEEERQRGNFPDRFSGHQFPNYSSELNVNALLLGDSALYLCASSLARGPNEKLFFGSGTQLSVL.

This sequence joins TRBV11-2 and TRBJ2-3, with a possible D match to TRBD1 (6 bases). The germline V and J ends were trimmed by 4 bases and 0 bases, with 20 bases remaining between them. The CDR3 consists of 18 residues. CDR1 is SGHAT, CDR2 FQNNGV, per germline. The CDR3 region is CASSWGLAKPTSTDTQYF. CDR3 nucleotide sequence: TGTGCCAGCAGCTGGGGGCTAGCCAAACCAACTAGCACAGATACGCAGTATTTT.

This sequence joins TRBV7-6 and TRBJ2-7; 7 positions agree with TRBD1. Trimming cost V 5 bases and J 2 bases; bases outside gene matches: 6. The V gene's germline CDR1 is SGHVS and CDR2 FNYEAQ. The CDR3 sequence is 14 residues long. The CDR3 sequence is CASSPQGQPYEQYF. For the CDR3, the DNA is TGTGCCAGCAGCCCTCAGGGACAGCCCTACGAGCAGTACTTC.

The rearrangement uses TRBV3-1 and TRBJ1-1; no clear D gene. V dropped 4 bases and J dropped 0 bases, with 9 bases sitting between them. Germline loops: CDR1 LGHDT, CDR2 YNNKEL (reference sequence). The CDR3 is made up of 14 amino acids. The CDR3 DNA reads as TGTGCCAGCAGCCCAGGAATCATGAACACTGAAGCTTTCTTT. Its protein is CASSPGIMNTEAFF.

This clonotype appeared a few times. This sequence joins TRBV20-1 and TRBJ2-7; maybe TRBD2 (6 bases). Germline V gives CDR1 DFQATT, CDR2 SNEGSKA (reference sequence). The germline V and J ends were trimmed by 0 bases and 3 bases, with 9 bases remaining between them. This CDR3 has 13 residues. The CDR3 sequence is CSAREPSVYEQYF. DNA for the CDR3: TGCAGTGCTAGAGAACCTAGCGTCTACGAGCAGTACTTC.

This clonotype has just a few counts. CDR3 residues: CASSLELAGVSEQFF. DNA of the CDR3: TGTGCCAGCAGCTTAGAACTAGCGGGAGTTAGTGAGCAGTTCTTC. The chain carries TRBV13 and TRBJ2-1; 11 bases fit TRBD2. V lost 1 base, J lost 9 bases, and 5 bases stayed unmatched. Germline V gene sequence: CDR1 PRHDT, CDR2 FYEKMQ (reference sequence). CDR3 size: 15 residues.

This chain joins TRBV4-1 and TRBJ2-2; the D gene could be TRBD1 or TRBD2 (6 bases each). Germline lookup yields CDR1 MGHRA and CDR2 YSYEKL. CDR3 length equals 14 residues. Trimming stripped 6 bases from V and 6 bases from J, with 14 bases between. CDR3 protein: CASRDSGPPGELFF. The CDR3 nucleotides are TGCGCCAGCAGGGACAGCGGGCCCCCCGGGGAGCTGTTTTTT.

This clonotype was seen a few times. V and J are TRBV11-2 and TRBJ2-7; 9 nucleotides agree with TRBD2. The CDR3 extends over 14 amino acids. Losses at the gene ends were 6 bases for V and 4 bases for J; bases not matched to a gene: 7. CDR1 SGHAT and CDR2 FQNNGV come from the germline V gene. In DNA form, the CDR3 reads TGTGCCAGCAGGGCTTTGCGGGAGGGATACGAGCAGTACTTC. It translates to CASRALREGYEQYF.

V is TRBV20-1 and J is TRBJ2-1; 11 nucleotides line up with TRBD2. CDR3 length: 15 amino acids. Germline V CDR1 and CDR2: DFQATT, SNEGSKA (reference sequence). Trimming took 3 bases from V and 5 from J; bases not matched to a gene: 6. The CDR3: CSASDSGGAHNEQFF. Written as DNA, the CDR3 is TGCAGTGCTAGTGATAGCGGGGGGGCCCACAATGAGCAGTTCTTC.

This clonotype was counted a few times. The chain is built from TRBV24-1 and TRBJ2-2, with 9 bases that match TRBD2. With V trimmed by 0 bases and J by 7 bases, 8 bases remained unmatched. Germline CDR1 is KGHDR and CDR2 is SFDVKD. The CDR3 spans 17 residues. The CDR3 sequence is CATSDLNAGGPFGELFF. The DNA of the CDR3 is TGTGCCACCAGTGATTTGAACGCGGGAGGGCCTTTCGGGGAGCTGTTTTTT.